The clone carrying this T cell receptor beta chain was counted many times. The sample is drawn from a study of regulatory T cells in long-lasting Graves disease. In building TCR beta libraries, iRepertoire HTBI primers were used together with Arm-PCR of CDR3 regions. TCRdb reprocessed the multiplex PCR reads via MiXCR and lists one record per CDR3 protein. The sample has under 800,000 distinct CDR3 sequences, 16% seen once; the top ten hold roughly 18%. The CDR3 runs to 13 residues. Germline loops: CDR1 SGHTA, CDR2 FQGTGA. V lost 6 bases to trimming and J lost 10 bases; unmatched junction nucleotides: 11. Time point noted: newly diagnosed GD, antithyroid drugs for less than 3 months. The authors made the TCR library using RNA they extracted from PBMCs. The same data also contributed to another study, on T cells in Graves' hyperthyroidism and ophthalmopathy.

The V call is TRBV7-3, the J call TRBJ1-1; 7 nucleotides align to TRBD1. The origin of this receptor is a woman aged 25 to 39 with Graves disease. The sequences come from peripheral blood mononuclear cells (PBMCs), collected at new diagnosis, from a patient treated with antithyroid drugs. The CDR3 protein is CASSYTQGGRAFF. DNA of the CDR3: TGTGCCAGCAGTTATACTCAGGGGGGTAGAGCTTTCTTT.